One T cell receptor beta chain is described in this entry. This specimen belongs to a study of blood T cell repertoires in COVID-19. On the study more broadly: There were acute and convalescent COVID-19 samples, and they came from the United States, Italy and Spain. From T cells, B-cell-depleted T cells, or PBMCs came the material, which was cDNA or gDNA.

Per the original methods: Estimation of nucleated cell counts relied on the amplification of reference gene primers. Sequenced by immunoSEQ multiplex PCR; TCRdb stores in-frame clones only, minus some. V and J calls and clone size follow that table, whereas D and trimming were derived from the DNA. In the table there are roughly 220,000 clones, under 90% of which are singletons. The V gene end was trimmed by 0 bases and the J gene end by 6 bases; junction bases not matched to a gene: 9. The CDR3 is 16 amino acids. Germline V gene sequence: CDR1 SQVTM, CDR2 ANQGSEA. The chain uses TRBV29-1 and TRBJ2-2, with 8 positions matching TRBD1. The source is a man older than 75 with acute or convalescent COVID-19. Sequencing was carried out using peripheral blood. CDR3 protein: CSVEDRSRGLAGELFF. CDR3 nucleotide sequence: TGCAGCGTTGAAGATCGTAGCAGGGGGCTGGCCGGGGAGCTGTTTTTT.